Below are 28 T cell receptor beta chains sequenced from a single sample in a study of cytomegalovirus exposure and HLA in healthy donors. 60 Vbeta and 13 Jbeta primers were used in PCR. Sequencing used immunoSEQ multiplex PCR; TCRdb keeps in-frame clones, though not all of them. In total, the table holds about 170,000 clones. The material sequenced was PBMCs. The source of these receptors is a woman aged 18 to 35 in good health and CMV-seropositive.

This chain joins TRBV19 and TRBJ1-1, with TRBD1 matching over 7 bases. The V segment lost 1 base and the J segment 3 bases; nucleotides outside the gene matches: 8. There are 16 residues in the CDR3. Germline-derived CDR1 and CDR2 are LNHDA and SQIVND (reference sequence). The CDR3 nucleotides are TGTGCCAGTAGTATAGGGCAGGGGGTAATGTACACTGAAGCTTTCTTT. Protein sequence: CASSIGQGVMYTEAFF.

The chain uses TRBV29-1 and TRBJ1-2; no clear D gene. CDR1 and CDR2 from the germline V gene are SQVTM and ANQGSEA. CDR3 length equals 13 residues. V lost 1 base and J lost 0, with 6 bases in between. The CDR3, as DNA: TGCAGCGTTGAAGCCAGTCCTAACTATGGCTACACCTTC. Protein product: CSVEASPNYGYTF.

The genes are TRBV2 and TRBJ2-7, with D hard to call. Germline V lookup: CDR1 SNHLY, CDR2 FYNNEI. The CDR3 covers 11 residues. V was clipped by 2 bases and J by 3 bases, with 2 bases between them. This CDR3 is CASSEYYEQYF. CDR3 in DNA: TGTGCCAGCAGTGAATACTACGAGCAGTACTTC. The whole variable domain, filled in from reference TRBV2 and TRBJ2-7, reads EPEVTQTPSHQVTQMGQEVILRCVPISNHLYFYWYRQILGQKVEFLVSFYNNEISEKSEIFDDQFSVERPDGSNFTLKIRSTKLEDSAMYFCASSEYYEQYFGPGTRLTVT.

V is TRBV5-6 and J is TRBJ1-4; D perhaps matches TRBD1 (6 bases). In germline, CDR1 is SGHDT, CDR2 YYEEEE. V shed 4 bases and J shed 5 bases, with 12 bases lying between them. The CDR3 is made up of 14 amino acids. The CDR3 nucleotides are TGTGCCAGCAGCCGCAGGGGCCTGAATGAAAAACTGTTTTTT. It is translated as CASSRRGLNEKLFF. Variable domain in full (rest from reference TRBV5-6 and TRBJ1-4): DAGVTQSPTHLIKTRGQQVTLRCSPKSGHDTVSWYQQALGQGPQFIFQYYEEEERQRGNFPDRFSGHQFPNYSSELNVNALLLGDSALYLCASSRRGLNEKLFFGSGTQLSVL.

The chain couples TRBV30 to TRBJ1-2, with D possibly TRBD1 on 5 matching bases. The CDR3 is made up of 13 amino acids. Germline CDR1 GTSNPN, CDR2 SVGIG (reference sequence). Trimming removed 3 bases from V and 7 bases from J, with 15 bases in between. The CDR3 spells CAWSPMGRSGYTF. The CDR3 DNA is TGTGCCTGGAGCCCGATGGGGCGAAGTGGCTACACCTTC.

The chain has TRBV19 and TRBJ2-1, with TRBD2 matching 13 bases. The CDR3 has 15 residues. The ends lost 7 bases at V and 4 bases at J; junction bases unmatched: 4. In germline, CDR1 is LNHDA, CDR2 SQIVND (reference sequence). CDR3 residues: CASKTSGGGYNEQFF. For the CDR3, the DNA is TGTGCCAGTAAAACTAGCGGGGGGGGGTACAATGAGCAGTTCTTC.

The genes are TRBV9 and TRBJ1-2; tentative D call: TRBD1 (6 bases). CDR1 and CDR2 (germline): SGDLS, YYNGEE. Between the trimmed V and J ends, which lost 4 bases and 4 bases, there was a span of 14 bases. This CDR3 is built from 14 residues. Here the CDR3 reads CASSQDQGTYGYTF. In nucleotides, the CDR3 is TGTGCCAGCAGCCAGGATCAGGGGACCTATGGCTACACCTTC.

V usage is TRBV19 and J usage is TRBJ2-7; D unclear. This CDR3 comprises 14 residues. Trimming left V 10 bases short and J 3 bases short, with 19 bases between. CDR1 LNHDA and CDR2 SQIVND come from the germline V gene (reference sequence). CDR3 nucleotides: TGTGCCACTAAGGCGTCGAGCGCCGGCTACGAGCAGTACTTC. Its protein is CATKASSAGYEQYF.

The CDR3 sequence is CASSLGRNEQFF. The CDR3 nucleotides read TGCGCCAGCAGCTTGGGGCGGAATGAGCAGTTCTTC. The J gene is TRBJ2-1, the V gene TRBV5-1; D unclear. The CDR3 has 12 residues. Germline-derived CDR1 and CDR2 are SGHRS and YFSETQ. The V and J ends lost 0 bases and 7 bases respectively, with 5 bases between them.

V gene TRBV5-5 combines with J gene TRBJ2-7, with a weak D call TRBD2 (5 bases). CDR1 is SGHKS and CDR2 is YYEKEE in the germline V gene (reference sequence). The CDR3 contains 13 residues. V lost 5 bases and J lost 2, with 11 bases in between. The CDR3 region has the DNA TGTGCCAGCAGACTAGTAGGCCCCTACGAGCAGTACTTC. Translation: CASRLVGPYEQYF.

The CDR3 region has the DNA TGTGCCATCAGTGAGACCCGGGACAGGGGGCTCTACGAGCAGTACTTC. It specifies CAISETRDRGLYEQYF. The chain links TRBV10-3 to TRBJ2-7; 12 bases are shared with TRBD1. This CDR3 is built from 16 residues. The junction had 5 bases not matched to a gene; V was cut back by 2 bases and J by 3 bases. Germline CDR1 and CDR2: ENHRY and SYGVKD.

The chain couples TRBV5-1 to TRBJ1-5; the D gene is possibly TRBD1 (6 bases). Germline CDR1 is SGHRS and CDR2 is YFSETQ. With 0 bases removed from V and 3 bases from J, the gap between germline ends came to 10 bases. The CDR3 covers 15 residues. The CDR3, as DNA: TGCGCCAGCAGCTTGGGGGGGGGCAACAATCAGCCCCAGCATTTT. Its protein is CASSLGGGNNQPQHF.

In DNA form, the CDR3 reads TGTGCCAGCAACAGAAACGAGCCCGGGGAGCTGTTTTTT. Amino acids: CASNRNEPGELFF. This chain links TRBV2 with TRBJ2-2; no firm D call. Germline assignment: CDR1 SNHLY and CDR2 FYNNEI. V lost 7 bases and J 6 bases, leaving 12 bases between the germline ends. There are 13 residues in the CDR3.

The V and J genes are TRBV14 and TRBJ2-2; 7 nucleotides agree with TRBD1. Losses at the gene ends were 4 bases for V and 6 bases for J; bases not matched to a gene: 5. Per the germline V gene, CDR1 is SGHDN and CDR2 is FVKESK. This CDR3 is built from 14 residues. The chain's CDR3 is CASSPQTGAGELFF. CDR3 nucleotides: TGTGCCAGCAGCCCACAAACAGGGGCCGGGGAGCTGTTTTTT.

The V gene is TRBV9, the J gene TRBJ2-1, with D possibly matching TRBD2 (6 bases). This CDR3 region has 17 residues. Per germline, CDR1 SGDLS and CDR2 YYNGEE. The germline V and J ends were trimmed by 3 bases and 6 bases, with 22 bases remaining between them. The CDR3 DNA reads TGTGCCAGCAGCGCGCCTAGACTGGGGCTAGCGCTCAATGAGCAGTTCTTC. This translates into CASSAPRLGLALNEQFF. The full variable domain, its missing parts supplied by reference TRBV9 and TRBJ2-1, is DSGVTQTPKHLITATGQRVTLRCSPRSGDLSVYWYQQSLDQGLQFLIQYYNGEERAKGNILERFSAQQFPDLHSELNLSSLELGDSALYFCASSAPRLGLALNEQFFGPGTRLTVL.

The chain recombines TRBV6-5 with TRBJ1-6; D perhaps matches TRBD1 (5 bases). The CDR3 is 15 residues long. Germline lookup yields CDR1 MNHEY and CDR2 SVGAGI. The ends were cut back, 5 bases at V and 14 bases at J, with 22 bases in the middle. The CDR3 sequence is CASSQRARSGETLHF. CDR3 bases: TGTGCCAGCAGTCAGCGGGCTAGGTCGGGGGAGACCCTCCACTTT.

The chain links TRBV5-1 to TRBJ2-2; TRBD1 aligns across 10 bases. From germline, CDR1 is SGHRS and CDR2 YFSETQ. The V and J ends lost 4 bases and 4 bases, in that order; junction bases with no gene match: 7. This CDR3 contains 16 residues. In DNA, the CDR3 is TGCGCCAGCAGCGTACGGACAGGGGGTATCACCGGGGAGCTGTTTTTT. Translation gives CASSVRTGGITGELFF.

This sequence joins TRBV30 and TRBJ1-3, with D unclear. In germline, CDR1 is GTSNPN, CDR2 SVGIG (reference sequence). The CDR3 is 16 residues long. Trimming stripped 0 bases from V and 0 bases from J, with 12 bases between. CDR3 in amino acids: CAWSVLGRRSGNTIYF. CDR3 nucleotides: TGTGCCTGGAGTGTACTCGGCAGGCGCTCTGGAAACACCATATATTTT.

On this clone itself: This likely comes from a read error, as the CDR3 has no conserved phenylalanine or tryptophan at its end. The rearrangement links TRBV30 to TRBJ2-2; tentatively, D is TRBD2 (5 bases). The CDR3 runs 13 residues. Trimming took 2 bases from V and 6 from J, leaving 10 bases between them. CDR1 GTSNPN and CDR2 SVGIG come from the germline V gene (reference sequence). The CDR3, as DNA: TGTGCCTGGAGTCAGAGCGGCCCCGGGGAGCTGTTTTCT. This gives the protein CAWSQSGPGELFS.

The chain has TRBV7-2 and TRBJ2-2; no reliable D call. V lost 8 bases and J lost 3, with 13 bases in between. CDR3 length: 14 amino acids. Per the germline V gene, CDR1 is SGHTA and CDR2 is FQGNSA. The CDR3 region has the DNA TGTGCCAGCCGGTCCCCCCTATACACCGGGGAGCTGTTTTTT. As protein: CASRSPLYTGELFF. The entire variable domain, with the rest obtained from reference TRBV7-2 and TRBJ2-2, is as follows: GAGVSQSPSNKVTEKGKDVELRCDPISGHTALYWYRQSLGQGLEFLIYFQGNSAPDKSGLPSDRFSAERTGGSVSTLTIQRTQQEDSAVYLCASRSPLYTGELFFGEGSRLTVL.

The V gene is TRBV5-8, the J gene TRBJ2-7; 10 bases are a match to TRBD2. Germline V gene sequence: CDR1 SGHTS, CDR2 YDEGEE. The CDR3 totals 16 residues. The V and J ends lost 4 bases and 1 base, in that order; junction bases with no gene match: 8. The CDR3: CASSPRLAGESYEQYF. In nucleotides, the CDR3 is TGTGCCAGCAGCCCTCGACTAGCGGGTGAATCCTACGAGCAGTACTTC.

In DNA, the CDR3 is TGTGCCAGCAGTCCTCTCAGTAACTCTGGAAACACCATATATTTT. It is translated as CASSPLSNSGNTIYF. J is TRBJ1-3 and V is TRBV6-6; D ambiguous. Germline loops: CDR1 MNHNY, CDR2 SVGAGI (reference sequence). V dropped 5 bases and J dropped 0 bases, with 11 bases sitting between them. The CDR3 runs 15 residues.

The J gene is TRBJ2-2, the V gene TRBV7-9, with 8 bases aligning to TRBD1. Germline CDR1 is SEHNR and CDR2 is FQNEAQ (reference sequence). V gave up 3 bases and J gave up 4 bases; unmatched junction bases: 1. CDR3 size: 14 residues. For the CDR3, the DNA is TGTGCCAGCAGCTTTACAGGGGGCACCGGGGAGCTGTTTTTT. Its protein is CASSFTGGTGELFF.

The CDR3 region has the DNA TGTGCCACCAGCAGAGGGGGTAGCGGGGGGGCCACAGAGACCCAGTACTTC. It is translated as CATSRGGSGGATETQYF. This sequence joins TRBV15 and TRBJ2-5; 11 bases are shared with TRBD2. V trimming: 1 base; J trimming: 4 bases; junction bases outside the gene matches: 8. Per germline, CDR1 LNHNV and CDR2 YYDKDF (reference sequence). The CDR3 runs to 17 residues.

V gene TRBV9 combines with J gene TRBJ2-3, with D possibly being TRBD1 (5 bases). V was shortened by 8 bases and J by 4 bases, with 14 bases between the two germline ends. Germline CDR1 SGDLS, CDR2 YYNGEE. The CDR3 extends over 13 amino acids. The CDR3, as DNA: TGTGCCAGTCAAGGGGTGTTCTCAGATACGCAGTATTTT. It specifies CASQGVFSDTQYF.

The V call is TRBV19, the J call TRBJ2-3; 9 nucleotides line up with TRBD1. V trimming: 1 base; J trimming: 6 bases; junction bases outside the gene matches: 8. This CDR3 has 16 amino acids. The V gene's germline CDR1 is LNHDA and CDR2 SQIVND (reference sequence). DNA of the CDR3: TGTGCCAGTAGTATAGGGGGGACAGGGATAATGGATACGCAGTATTTT. Encoded protein: CASSIGGTGIMDTQYF.

This chain connects TRBV6-1 to TRBJ1-4; no definite D call. V dropped 8 bases and J dropped 10 bases, with 17 bases sitting between them. The CDR3 sequence is 13 residues long. CDR1 and CDR2 (germline): MNHNS, SASEGT. Written as DNA, the CDR3 is TGTGCCAGCGGGGAGGGTCAACGGGGAAAACTGTTTTTT. This gives the protein CASGEGQRGKLFF.

The chain recombines TRBV10-3 with TRBJ2-5; 8 nucleotides line up with TRBD2. CDR3 length: 12 amino acids. Germline-derived CDR1 and CDR2 are ENHRY and SYGVKD. Trimming cost V 4 bases and J 5 bases; bases outside gene matches: 0. The CDR3 here is CAISAGGETQYF. CDR3 DNA: TGTGCCATCAGTGCGGGGGGGGAGACCCAGTACTTC.